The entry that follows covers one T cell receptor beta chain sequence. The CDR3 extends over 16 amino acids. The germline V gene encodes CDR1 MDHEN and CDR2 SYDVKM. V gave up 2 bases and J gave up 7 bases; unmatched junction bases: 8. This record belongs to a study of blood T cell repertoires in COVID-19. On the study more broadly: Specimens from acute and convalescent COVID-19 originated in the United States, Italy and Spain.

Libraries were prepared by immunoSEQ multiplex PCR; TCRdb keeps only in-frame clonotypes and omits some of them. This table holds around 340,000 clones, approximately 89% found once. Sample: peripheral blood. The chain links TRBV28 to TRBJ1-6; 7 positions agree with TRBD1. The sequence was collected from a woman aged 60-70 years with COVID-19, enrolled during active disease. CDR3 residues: CASSLPTGDTNSPLHF. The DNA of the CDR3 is TGTGCCAGCAGTTTACCCACAGGGGACACCAATTCACCCCTCCACTTT.